This passage covers 17 T cell receptor beta chains from one sample sequenced in a study of T cell responses to AZD1222 COVID-19 vaccine. Clones were sequenced by immunoSEQ multiplex PCR, and TCRdb holds only the in-frame ones, with some missing. Among about 100,000 clones listed, around 96% were seen once. This sample comprised peripheral blood, obtained on day 0 of AZD1222 vaccination. Receptor source: an adult in good health.

V usage is TRBV5-6 and J usage is TRBJ1-5, with a weak D call TRBD1 (5 bases). V was trimmed by 4 bases and J by 2 bases, leaving 10 bases between them. This CDR3 has 14 amino acids. Germline V CDR1 and CDR2: SGHDT, YYEEEE. The DNA of the CDR3 is TGTGCCAGCAGCCGGGACCGAGGCAATCAGCCCCAGCATTTT. Protein sequence: CASSRDRGNQPQHF.

The V gene is TRBV5-1, the J gene TRBJ2-1; D remains unclear. Germline CDR1 and CDR2: SGHRS and YFSETQ. This CDR3 region has 14 residues. The V end lost 4 bases, the J end lost 0 bases, and 8 bases lay between the germline ends. The CDR3 DNA reads TGCGCCAGCAGCCCGTTGAGCTCCTACAATGAGCAGTTCTTC. This codes for CASSPLSSYNEQFF.

The chain combines TRBV12-3 or TRBV12-4 with TRBJ1-5; D is possibly TRBD1 (5 bases). V lost 3 bases, J lost 12 bases, and 9 bases lay in between. This CDR3 spans 11 amino acids. CDR3 region: CASSFGRVQHF. CDR3 DNA sequence: TGTGCCAGCAGTTTTGGCAGGGTCCAGCATTTT.

The chain couples TRBV18 to TRBJ1-6, with 10 positions matching TRBD1. In germline, CDR1 is KGHSH, CDR2 LQKENI. Trimming at V came to 6 bases and at J to 7 bases, leaving 9 bases not matched to a gene. CDR3 length equals 16 residues. The CDR3 DNA sequence: TGTGCCAGCTCGTACGGACAGGGGGGATTGAATTCACCCCTCCACTTT. Protein sequence: CASSYGQGGLNSPLHF.

The V gene is TRBV2, the J gene TRBJ2-3; 12 bases are shared with TRBD2. Germline assignment: CDR1 SNHLY and CDR2 FYNNEI. V gave up 5 bases and J gave up 3 bases; unmatched junction bases: 6. CDR3 length equals 16 residues. This CDR3 is CASSRVLAGGTDTQYF. CDR3 DNA: TGTGCCAGCAGTAGAGTACTAGCGGGGGGAACAGATACGCAGTATTTT.

The chain uses TRBV9 and TRBJ2-5; 9 bases are shared with TRBD1. V was clipped by 3 bases and J by 4 bases; unmatched bases: 10. This CDR3 region has 16 residues. Germline-derived CDR1 and CDR2 are SGDLS and YYNGEE. CDR3 protein: CASSAMGDRGGETQYF. CDR3 in DNA: TGTGCCAGCAGCGCGATGGGCGACAGGGGGGGAGAGACCCAGTACTTC.

The genes are TRBV6-1 and TRBJ1-2; D gene ambiguous. Germline CDR1 and CDR2: MNHNS and SASEGT. V was cut by 0 bases and J by 3 bases, with 8 bases left in between. The CDR3 sequence is 14 residues long. In nucleotides, the CDR3 is TGTGCCAGCAGTGAAGCGCTTCGGCACTATGGCTACACCTTC. Residues: CASSEALRHYGYTF.

The rearrangement links TRBV6-5 to TRBJ2-3; D may be TRBD1 (6 bases). This CDR3 contains 15 residues. Germline V gene data show CDR1 as MNHEY and CDR2 as SVGAGI. With 10 bases removed from V and 0 bases from J, the gap between germline ends came to 17 bases. CDR3 amino acids: CATWTQGGSTDTQYF. The DNA for the CDR3 is TGTGCCACCTGGACCCAAGGGGGTAGCACAGATACGCAGTATTTT.

This chain connects TRBV28 to TRBJ1-3; D is unresolved. The V and J ends lost 5 bases and 0 bases respectively, with 20 bases between them. CDR1 and CDR2 (germline): MDHEN, SYDVKM. This CDR3 spans 18 amino acids. The CDR3 nucleotides are TGTGCCAGCAGTCCCCGGAGGGTTGTTTTTGGCTCTGGAAACACCATATATTTT. Protein product: CASSPRRVVFGSGNTIYF.

This chain uses TRBV6-4 with TRBJ2-1; unclear D gene. Deletions cut 3 bases from V and 4 bases from J, with 10 bases between. The CDR3 runs to 14 residues. CDR1 is MRHNA, CDR2 SNTAGT, per germline. The CDR3 DNA follows: TGTGCCAGCAGTGAAGGTGAGGAATACAATGAGCAGTTCTTC. It specifies CASSEGEEYNEQFF.

In its sample, this clone was seen a few times. The chain is built from TRBV14 and TRBJ1-1; D not resolved. CDR1 is SGHDN and CDR2 is FVKESK in the germline V gene. CDR3 length: 15 residues. V dropped 1 base and J dropped 4 bases, with 13 bases sitting between them. CDR3 loop: CASSQAGAVATEAFF. The CDR3, as DNA: TGTGCCAGCAGCCAAGCGGGCGCAGTTGCCACTGAAGCTTTCTTT.

The rearrangement links TRBV27 to TRBJ2-7; D might be TRBD1 (6 bases). Germline CDR1 and CDR2: MNHEY and SMNVEV (reference sequence). The V end lost 6 bases, the J end lost 4 bases, and 13 bases lay between the germline ends. The CDR3 loop spans 13 amino acids. The CDR3 nucleotides are TGTGCCAGCAGACCGGGACACCTATACGAGCAGTACTTC. This encodes CASRPGHLYEQYF.

The chain has TRBV19 and TRBJ1-4; TRBD1 aligns across 7 bases. The CDR3 spans 16 residues. V trimming: 8 bases; J trimming: 2 bases; junction bases outside the gene matches: 11. Germline V gene lookup returns CDR1 LNHDA and CDR2 SQIVND (reference sequence). CDR3 sequence reads: CASGPLLTGTNEKLFF. The CDR3 nucleotides read TGTGCCAGTGGGCCCCTCCTGACAGGGACTAATGAAAAACTGTTTTTT. Full variable domain (outside the CDR3, taken from reference TRBV19 and TRBJ1-4): DGGITQSPKYLFRKEGQNVTLSCEQNLNHDAMYWYRQDPGQGLRLIYYSQIVNDFQKGDIAEGYSVSREKKESFPLTVTSAQKNPTAFYLCASGPLLTGTNEKLFFGSGTQLSVL.

This chain joins TRBV28 and TRBJ2-1; D unclear. V lost 1 base and J 7 bases, leaving 5 bases between the germline ends. This CDR3 contains 12 residues. Germline-derived CDR1 and CDR2 are MDHEN and SYDVKM. The CDR3 DNA follows: TGTGCCAGCAGTTTATCGCGTAATGAGCAGTTCTTC. Translation: CASSLSRNEQFF.

The CDR3 reads CASSPGPTGLYEQYF. Here the CDR3 DNA reads TGCGCCAGCAGCCCGGGACCCACGGGTCTCTACGAGCAGTACTTC. The chain combines TRBV5-1 with TRBJ2-7; D is possibly TRBD1 or TRBD2 (5 bases each). V lost 4 bases and J 3 bases, leaving 17 bases between the germline ends. The CDR3 sequence is 15 residues long. Germline V gene sequence: CDR1 SGHRS, CDR2 YFSETQ.

The rearrangement uses TRBV4-3 and TRBJ1-2; D gene ambiguous. CDR1 is LGHNA, CDR2 YSLEER, per germline. The ends were cut back, 0 bases at V and 10 bases at J, with 15 bases in the middle. The length of the CDR3 is 14 residues. The CDR3 region has the DNA TGCGCCAGCAGCCAAGATCTCCGTCACCCTGACTACACCTTC. Its translation is CASSQDLRHPDYTF.

The chain joins TRBV5-1 to TRBJ1-1; weak D call: TRBD1 (5 bases). This CDR3 has 14 amino acids. CDR1 is SGHRS, CDR2 YFSETQ, per germline. V was clipped by 3 bases and J by 5 bases, with 14 bases between them. The chain's CDR3 is CASSWVVRGTEAFF. CDR3 sequence (DNA): TGCGCCAGCAGCTGGGTAGTCCGGGGGACTGAAGCTTTCTTT.